Listed here is a single T cell receptor (beta chain). The CDR3 is made up of 19 amino acids. Between the trimmed V and J ends, which lost 4 bases and 0 bases, there was a span of 22 bases. CDR1 and CDR2 (germline): SGHVS, FQNEAQ. These data originate in a study of glioma-infiltrating T cells. Using RNA template, CDR3s of TCR alpha and beta were amplified with iRepertoire arm-PCR. Tissue mRNA or PBMC total RNA, roughly 100-400 ng, went into one-step reverse transcription and amplification. Each CDR3 protein is one row after TCRdb ran MiXCR on the multiplex PCR reads. The sample has 300,000 to 400,000 distinct CDR3 sequences; about two fifths are singletons.

The chain employs TRBV7-8 and TRBJ2-4; no reliable D call. Sequences were obtained from glioma tissue, nonneoplastic brain tissue, or PBMCs (not recorded which). This receptor was identified in a human donor with low-grade glioma or glioblastoma, undergoing nonglioma brain surgery, or in good health (not recorded which). As DNA, the CDR3 is TGTGCCAGCAGCTCAGACCTCCTCAACCGGGCACTAGCCAAAAACATTCAGTACTTC. This sequence encodes CASSSDLLNRALAKNIQYF.